This T cell receptor beta chain stems from a study of T cell changes during pregnancy in multiple sclerosis. Germline loops: CDR1 MGHRA, CDR2 YSYEKL. The CDR3 runs to 16 residues. Trimming stripped 1 base from V and 2 bases from J, with 13 bases between. Method: immunoSEQ multiplex PCR; TCRdb's copy keeps in-frame clones and lacks some. The profile shows roughly 30,000 clones, 89% of them singletons. The chain recombines TRBV4-1 with TRBJ2-3; D unresolved. The starting material was CD8+ T cells from peripheral blood mononuclear cells, obtained after pregnancy. The TCR sequence derives from a female donor with multiple sclerosis, enrolled in a pregnancy study. CDR3: CASSQAPGSPTDTQYF. The CDR3 DNA follows: TGCGCCAGCAGCCAAGCCCCAGGAAGCCCCACAGATACGCAGTATTTT.